Listed below are T cell receptor beta chains from one sample, sequenced in a study of T cell changes during pregnancy in multiple sclerosis. TCRdb keeps only in-frame clones here, not all; method: immunoSEQ multiplex PCR. This table holds roughly 24,000 clones, approximately 86% found once. The sample was CD4+ T cells from peripheral blood mononuclear cells, taken in the second trimester of pregnancy. These receptors came from a female donor in good health, enrolled as a control in a pregnancy study. Each CDR3 is given with its conserved first and last residue. A D gene is named only where the DNA matches it firmly. The size entry is marked missing in some rows and otherwise reads once, few, many or a size class.

clone size	D gene	V gene	J gene	CDR3 DNA	CDR3 protein
.	TRBD2	TRBV29-1	TRBJ2-2	TGCAGCGTCAGACTAGCGGGCACCGGGGAGCTGTTTTTT	CSVRLAGTGELFF
.	TRBD2	TRBV5-4	TRBJ2-7	TGTGCCAGCAGCTTGATTCTAGCGGGGGGGCACGAGCAGTACTTC	CASSLILAGGHEQYF
.	.	TRBV28	TRBJ2-6	TGTGCCATTATCGGGTCTCGGCGTGCGGGGGCCAACGTCCTGACTTTC	CAIIGSRRAGANVLTF
.	TRBD1	TRBV2	TRBJ1-4	TGTGCCAGCAGTGATCCGACAGGGGTTGGAGGCAATGAAAAACTGTTTTTT	CASSDPTGVGGNEKLFF
.	.	TRBV2	TRBJ2-7	TGTGCCAGCAGTGTGGGGAGCGGAATCACCTACGAGCAGTACTTC	CASSVGSGITYEQYF
.	.	TRBV14	TRBJ2-5	TGTGCCAGCAGCCAAGATTGGCCTAGCGCCGGGCCCCAGTACTTC	CASSQDWPSAGPQYF
.	.	TRBV4-2	TRBJ2-1	TGTGCCAGCAGCCAAGCACAGGGTGGGATATGGAATGAGCAGTTCTTC	CASSQAQGGIWNEQFF
.	.	TRBV5-1	TRBJ1-2	TGCGCCAGCAGCTTGGGCCTCGAGGATGGCTACACCTTC	CASSLGLEDGYTF
once	TRBD2	TRBV19	TRBJ2-6	TGTGCCAGTCATGGGGGGGCTGGGGCCAACGTCCTGACTTTC	CASHGGAGANVLTF
few	TRBD1	TRBV7-2	TRBJ1-1	TGTGCCAGCAGCTCCCAATCCGGGACAGGGTATGGTGGCACTGAAGCTTTCTTT	CASSSQSGTGYGGTEAFF
.	TRBD1	TRBV5-4	TRBJ1-1	TGTGCCAGCAGCTCAAGGGGACAGGGCGACACTGAAGCTTTCTTT	CASSSRGQGDTEAFF
.	TRBD1	TRBV29-1	TRBJ1-3	TGCAGCGTTGTGACAGGGGAGTCTGGAAACACCATATATTTT	CSVVTGESGNTIYF
once	.	TRBV5-5	TRBJ1-5	TGTGCCAGCAGTGCAGATAGCAATCAGCCCCAGCATTTT	CASSADSNQPQHF
.	TRBD2	TRBV7-2	TRBJ2-7	TGTGCCAGCAGCTCTGTTGCGGGGGGGTCCTACGAGCAGTACTTC	CASSSVAGGSYEQYF
few	TRBD1	TRBV19	TRBJ2-1	TGTGCCAGCCAGGGACAGGGAAATGAGCAGTTCTTC	CASQGQGNEQFF
.	TRBD1	TRBV7-3	TRBJ2-7	TGTGCCAGCAGCTCAGACAGGGGATTCGAGCAGTACTTC	CASSSDRGFEQYF
.	TRBD1	TRBV28	TRBJ2-3	TGTGCCAGCCGGGACAGTAGCACAGATACGCAGTATTTT	CASRDSSTDTQYF
.	.	TRBV10-3	TRBJ2-7	TGTGCCATCAGTGAGTCGGCTCTGGGGGGAAGCGAGCAGTACTTC	CAISESALGGSEQYF
few	.	TRBV5-1	TRBJ1-1	TGCGCCAGCAGCTTGGATGGGCAGGGGACTGAAGCTTTCTTT	CASSLDGQGTEAFF
once	.	TRBV5-4	TRBJ2-7	TGTGCCAGCAGCCCGCCATCTGAGTACGAGCAGTACTTC	CASSPPSEYEQYF